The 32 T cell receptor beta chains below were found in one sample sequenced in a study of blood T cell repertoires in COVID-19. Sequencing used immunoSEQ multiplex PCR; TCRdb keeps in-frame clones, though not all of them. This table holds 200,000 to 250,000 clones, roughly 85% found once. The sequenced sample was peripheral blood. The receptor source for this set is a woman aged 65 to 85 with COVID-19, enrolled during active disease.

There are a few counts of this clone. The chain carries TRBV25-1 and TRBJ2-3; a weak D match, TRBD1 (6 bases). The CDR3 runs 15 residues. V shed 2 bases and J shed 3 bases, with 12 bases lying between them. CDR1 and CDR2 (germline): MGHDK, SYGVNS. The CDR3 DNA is TGTGCCAGCAGTGAACATGCAGGGGCGACAGATACGCAGTATTTT. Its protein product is CASSEHAGATDTQYF.

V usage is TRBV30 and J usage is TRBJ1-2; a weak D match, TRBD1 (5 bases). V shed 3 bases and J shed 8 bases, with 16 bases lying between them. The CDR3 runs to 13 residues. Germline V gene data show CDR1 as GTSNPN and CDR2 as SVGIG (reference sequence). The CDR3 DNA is TGTGCCTGGAGGGGAGGAACAGGCCTGGGCTACACCTTC. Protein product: CAWRGGTGLGYTF.

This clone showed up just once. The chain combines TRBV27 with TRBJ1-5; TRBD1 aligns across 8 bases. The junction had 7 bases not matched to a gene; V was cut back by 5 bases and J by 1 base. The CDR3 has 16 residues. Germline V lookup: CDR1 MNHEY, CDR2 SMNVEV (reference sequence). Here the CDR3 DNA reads TGTGCCAGCAGTCCGTGGACAGGGCAGAGCAATCAGCCCCAGCATTTT. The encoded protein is CASSPWTGQSNQPQHF.

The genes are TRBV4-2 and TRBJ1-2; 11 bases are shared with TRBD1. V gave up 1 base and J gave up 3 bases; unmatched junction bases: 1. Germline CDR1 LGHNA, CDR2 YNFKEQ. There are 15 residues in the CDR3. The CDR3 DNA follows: TGTGCCAGCAGCCAAGGGACAGGGGGCGACTATGGCTACACCTTC. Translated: CASSQGTGGDYGYTF.

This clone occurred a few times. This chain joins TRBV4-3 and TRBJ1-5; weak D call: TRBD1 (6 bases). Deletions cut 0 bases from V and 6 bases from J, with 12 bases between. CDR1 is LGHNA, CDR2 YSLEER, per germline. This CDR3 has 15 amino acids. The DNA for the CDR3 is TGCGCCAGCAGCCAAGATAGCCAGGGGCTTCAGCCCCAGCATTTT. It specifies CASSQDSQGLQPQHF.

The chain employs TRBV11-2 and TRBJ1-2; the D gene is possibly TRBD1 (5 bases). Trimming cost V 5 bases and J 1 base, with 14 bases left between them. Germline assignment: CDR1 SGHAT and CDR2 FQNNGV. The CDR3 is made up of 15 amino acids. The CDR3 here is CASSPWGGNNYGYTF. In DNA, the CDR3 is TGTGCCAGCAGCCCCTGGGGGGGGAATAACTATGGCTACACCTTC.

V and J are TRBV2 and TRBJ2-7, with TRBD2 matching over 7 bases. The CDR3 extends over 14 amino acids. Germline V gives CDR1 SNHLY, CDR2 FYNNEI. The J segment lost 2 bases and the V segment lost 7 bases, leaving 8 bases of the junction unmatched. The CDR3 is CASKPGLITYEQYF. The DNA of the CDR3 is TGTGCCAGCAAACCGGGACTAATAACCTACGAGCAGTACTTC.

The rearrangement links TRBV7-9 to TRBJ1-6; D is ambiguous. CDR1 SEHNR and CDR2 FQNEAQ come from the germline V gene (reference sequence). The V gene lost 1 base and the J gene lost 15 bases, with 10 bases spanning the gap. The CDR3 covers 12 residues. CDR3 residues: CASSLGLGLLHF. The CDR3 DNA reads TGTGCCAGCAGCTTAGGCCTAGGTCTCCTCCACTTT. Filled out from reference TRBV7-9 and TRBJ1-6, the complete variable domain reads DTGVSQNPRHKITKRGQNVTFRCDPISEHNRLYWYRQTLGQGPEFLTYFQNEAQLEKSRLLSDRFSAERPKGSFSTLEIQRTEQGDSAMYLCASSLGLGLLHFGNGTRLTVT.

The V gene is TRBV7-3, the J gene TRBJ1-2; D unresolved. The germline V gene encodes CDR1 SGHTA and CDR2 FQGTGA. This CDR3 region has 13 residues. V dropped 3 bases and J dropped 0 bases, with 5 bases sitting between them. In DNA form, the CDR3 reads TGTGCCAGCAGCTTCGGGTCTAACTATGGCTACACCTTC. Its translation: CASSFGSNYGYTF. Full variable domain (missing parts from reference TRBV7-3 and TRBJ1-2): GAGVSQTPSNKVTEKGKYVELRCDPISGHTALYWYRQSLGQGPEFLIYFQGTGAADDSGLPNDRFFAVRPEGSVSTLKIQRTERGDSAVYLCASSFGSNYGYTFGSGTRLTVV.

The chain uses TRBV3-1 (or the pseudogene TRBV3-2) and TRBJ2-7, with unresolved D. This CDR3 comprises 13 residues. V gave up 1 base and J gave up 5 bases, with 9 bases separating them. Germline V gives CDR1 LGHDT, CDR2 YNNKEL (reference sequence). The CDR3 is CASSQVAVDEQYF. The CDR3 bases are TGTGCCAGCAGCCAAGTGGCAGTCGACGAGCAGTACTTC.

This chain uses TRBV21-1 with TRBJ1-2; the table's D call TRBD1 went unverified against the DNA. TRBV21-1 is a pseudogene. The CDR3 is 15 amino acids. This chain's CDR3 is CASSNMYQGRYGYTF. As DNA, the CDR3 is TGTGCCAGCAGCAATATGTACCAGGGGCGCTATGGCTACACCTTC.

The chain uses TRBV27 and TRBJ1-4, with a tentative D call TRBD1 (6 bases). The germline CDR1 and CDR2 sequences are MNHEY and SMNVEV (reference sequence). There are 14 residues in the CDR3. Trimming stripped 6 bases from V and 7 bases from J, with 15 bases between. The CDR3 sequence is CASSLGGAGEKLFF. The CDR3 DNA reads TGTGCCAGCAGCCTAGGGGGGGCAGGTGAAAAACTGTTTTTT.

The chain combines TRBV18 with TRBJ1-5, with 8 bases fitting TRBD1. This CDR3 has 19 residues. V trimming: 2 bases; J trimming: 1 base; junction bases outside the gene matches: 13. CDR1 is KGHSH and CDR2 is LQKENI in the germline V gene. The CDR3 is CASSPTRAGGDRSNQPQHF. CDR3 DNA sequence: TGTGCCAGCTCACCAACACGGGCAGGGGGCGATCGAAGCAATCAGCCCCAGCATTTT.

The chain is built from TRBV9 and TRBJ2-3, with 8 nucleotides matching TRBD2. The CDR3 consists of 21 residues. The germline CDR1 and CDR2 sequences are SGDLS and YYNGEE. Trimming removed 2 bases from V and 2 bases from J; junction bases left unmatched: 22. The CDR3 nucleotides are TGTGCCAGCAGCGTCGTAGGGAGCGTAAACCCGGGACTAGAAGACACAGATACGCAGTATTTT. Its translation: CASSVVGSVNPGLEDTDTQYF.

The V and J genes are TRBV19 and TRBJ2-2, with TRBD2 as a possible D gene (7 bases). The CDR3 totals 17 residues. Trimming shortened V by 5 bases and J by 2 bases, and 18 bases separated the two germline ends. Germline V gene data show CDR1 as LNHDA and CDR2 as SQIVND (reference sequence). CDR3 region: CASSSTSGGYNTGELFF. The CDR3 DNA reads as TGTGCCAGTAGTTCTACCTCGGGGGGCTACAACACCGGGGAGCTGTTTTTT. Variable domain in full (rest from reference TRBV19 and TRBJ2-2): DGGITQSPKYLFRKEGQNVTLSCEQNLNHDAMYWYRQDPGQGLRLIYYSQIVNDFQKGDIAEGYSVSREKKESFPLTVTSAQKNPTAFYLCASSSTSGGYNTGELFFGEGSRLTVL.

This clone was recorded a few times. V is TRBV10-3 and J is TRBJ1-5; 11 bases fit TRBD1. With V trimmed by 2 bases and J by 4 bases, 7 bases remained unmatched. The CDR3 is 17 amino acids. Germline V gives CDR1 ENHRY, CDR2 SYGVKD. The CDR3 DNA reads TGTGCCATCAGTGAGAGAGGCGGACAGGGGGCGAATCAGCCCCAGCATTTT. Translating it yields CAISERGGQGANQPQHF.

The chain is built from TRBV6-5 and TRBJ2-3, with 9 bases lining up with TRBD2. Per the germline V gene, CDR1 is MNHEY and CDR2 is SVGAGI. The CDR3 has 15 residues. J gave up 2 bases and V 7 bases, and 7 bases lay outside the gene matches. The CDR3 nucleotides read TGTGCCAGCACCCCAGCGGGGGGTAACACAGATACGCAGTATTTT. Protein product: CASTPAGGNTDTQYF.

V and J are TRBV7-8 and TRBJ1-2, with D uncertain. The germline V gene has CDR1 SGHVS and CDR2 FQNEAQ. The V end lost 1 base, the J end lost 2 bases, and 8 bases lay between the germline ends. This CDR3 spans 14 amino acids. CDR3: CASSLGENNYGYTF. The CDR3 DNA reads TGTGCCAGCAGCTTAGGAGAAAACAACTATGGCTACACCTTC.

The CDR3 coding sequence is TGTGCTAGCCCGAGCTCCTCGGGGACAGGGCCTCCACGGCAGTTCTTC. This translates into CASPSSSGTGPPRQFF. The chain is built from TRBV7-7 and TRBJ2-1, with 9 bases that match TRBD1. Germline lookup yields CDR1 SSHAT and CDR2 FNYEAQ (reference sequence). This CDR3 is 16 amino acids long.

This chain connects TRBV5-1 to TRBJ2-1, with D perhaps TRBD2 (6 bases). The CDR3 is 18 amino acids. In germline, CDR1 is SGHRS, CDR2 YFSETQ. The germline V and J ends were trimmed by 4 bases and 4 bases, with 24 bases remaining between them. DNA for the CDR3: TGCGCCAGCAGCACGAGGAGCACTTCGGGGGTCCTATACAATGAGCAGTTCTTC. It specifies CASSTRSTSGVLYNEQFF.

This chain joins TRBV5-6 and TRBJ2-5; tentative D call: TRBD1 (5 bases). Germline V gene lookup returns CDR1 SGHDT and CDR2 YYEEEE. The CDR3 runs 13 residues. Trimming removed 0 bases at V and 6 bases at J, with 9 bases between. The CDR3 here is CASSLVGVKTQYF. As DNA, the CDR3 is TGTGCCAGCAGCTTGGTAGGGGTAAAGACCCAGTACTTC.

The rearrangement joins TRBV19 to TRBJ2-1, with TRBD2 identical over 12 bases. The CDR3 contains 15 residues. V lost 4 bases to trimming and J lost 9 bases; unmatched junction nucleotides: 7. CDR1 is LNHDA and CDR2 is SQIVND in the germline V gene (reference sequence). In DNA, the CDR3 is TGTGCCAGTAGTAATCTAGCGGGAGGGCTGGTTGAGCAGTTCTTC. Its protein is CASSNLAGGLVEQFF.

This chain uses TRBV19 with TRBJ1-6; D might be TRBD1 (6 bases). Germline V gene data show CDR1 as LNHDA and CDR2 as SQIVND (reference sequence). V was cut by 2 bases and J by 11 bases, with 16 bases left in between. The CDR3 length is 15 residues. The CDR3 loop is CASSILTGSRTPLHF. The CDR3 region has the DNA TGTGCCAGTAGTATACTCACAGGGAGCAGGACACCCCTCCACTTT. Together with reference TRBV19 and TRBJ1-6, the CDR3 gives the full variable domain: DGGITQSPKYLFRKEGQNVTLSCEQNLNHDAMYWYRQDPGQGLRLIYYSQIVNDFQKGDIAEGYSVSREKKESFPLTVTSAQKNPTAFYLCASSILTGSRTPLHFGNGTRLTVT.

CDR3 DNA sequence: TGTGCCAGCAGCCCCGGGGGGAGTCTCTCCTACAATGAGCAGTTCTTC. Translating it yields CASSPGGSLSYNEQFF. This chain links TRBV9 with TRBJ2-1, with 7 bases lining up with TRBD2. The V segment lost 4 bases and the J segment 0 bases; nucleotides outside the gene matches: 7. The CDR3 is made up of 16 amino acids. The V gene's germline CDR1 is SGDLS and CDR2 YYNGEE.

The CDR3 region is CASSDEGASTDTQYF. As DNA, the CDR3 is TGTGCCAGCAGTGACGAAGGAGCCAGCACAGATACGCAGTATTTT. The chain links TRBV6-4 to TRBJ2-3; D gene ambiguous. Germline assignment: CDR1 MRHNA and CDR2 SNTAGT. CDR3 size: 15 residues. Between the trimmed V and J ends, which lost 2 bases and 0 bases, there was a span of 9 bases.

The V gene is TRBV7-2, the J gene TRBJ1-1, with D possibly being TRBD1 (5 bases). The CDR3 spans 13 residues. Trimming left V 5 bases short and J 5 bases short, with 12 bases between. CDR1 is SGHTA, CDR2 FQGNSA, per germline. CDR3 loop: CASSPEGTTEAFF. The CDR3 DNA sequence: TGTGCCAGCAGCCCCGAAGGGACTACTGAAGCTTTCTTT.

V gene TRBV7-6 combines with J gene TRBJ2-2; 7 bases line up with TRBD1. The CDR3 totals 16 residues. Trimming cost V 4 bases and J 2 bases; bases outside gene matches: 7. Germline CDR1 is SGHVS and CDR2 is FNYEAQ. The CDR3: CASSSLGTANTGELFF. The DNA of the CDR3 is TGTGCCAGCAGCTCCCTTGGGACAGCTAACACCGGGGAGCTGTTTTTT.

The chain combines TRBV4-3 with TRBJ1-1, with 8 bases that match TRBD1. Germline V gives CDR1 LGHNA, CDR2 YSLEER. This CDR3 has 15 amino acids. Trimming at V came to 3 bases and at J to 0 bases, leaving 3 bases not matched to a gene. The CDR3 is CASSQDRALNTEAFF. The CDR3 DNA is TGCGCCAGCAGCCAGGACAGGGCTTTGAACACTGAAGCTTTCTTT.

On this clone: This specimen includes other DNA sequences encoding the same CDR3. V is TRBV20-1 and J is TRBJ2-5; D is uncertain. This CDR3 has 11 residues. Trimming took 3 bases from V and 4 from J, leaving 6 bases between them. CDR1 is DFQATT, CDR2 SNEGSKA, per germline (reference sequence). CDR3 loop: CSASGRETQYF. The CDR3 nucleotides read TGCAGTGCTAGTGGTCGAGAGACCCAGTACTTC.

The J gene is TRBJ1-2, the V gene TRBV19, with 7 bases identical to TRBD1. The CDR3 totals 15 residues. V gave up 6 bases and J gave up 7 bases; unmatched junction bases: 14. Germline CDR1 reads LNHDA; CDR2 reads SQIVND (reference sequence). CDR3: CASRRQGEQNSGYTF. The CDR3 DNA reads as TGTGCCAGTAGGCGACAGGGAGAGCAAAATAGTGGCTACACCTTC.

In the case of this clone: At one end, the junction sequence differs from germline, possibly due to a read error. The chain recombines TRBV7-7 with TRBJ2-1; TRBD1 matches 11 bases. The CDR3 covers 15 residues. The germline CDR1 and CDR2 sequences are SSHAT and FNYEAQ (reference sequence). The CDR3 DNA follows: TGTGCTAGCAGCTTAGGACAGGGGGCCTTGAATGAGCAGTTCTTC. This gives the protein CASSLGQGALNEQFF. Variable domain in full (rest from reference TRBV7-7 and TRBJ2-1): GAGVSQSPRYKVTKRGQDVTLRCDPISSHATLYWYQQALGQGPEFLTYFNYEAQPDKSGLPSDRFSAERPEGSISTLTIQRTEQRDSAMYRCASSLGQGALNEQFFGPGTRLTVL.

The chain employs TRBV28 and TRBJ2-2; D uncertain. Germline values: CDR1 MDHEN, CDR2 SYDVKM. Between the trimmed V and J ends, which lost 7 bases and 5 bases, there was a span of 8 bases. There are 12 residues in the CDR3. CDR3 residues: CASTLTTGELFF. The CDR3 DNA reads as TGTGCCAGCACATTAACTACCGGGGAGCTGTTTTTT.